Shown below are 4 T cell receptor beta chains from a single sample sequenced in a study of blood T cell repertoires in COVID-19. The assay was immunoSEQ multiplex PCR, and TCRdb's table has in-frame clones only and misses some. Of under 450,000 clones detected, roughly four fifths appear once; the ten largest clones hold around 5.1%. The sample was PBMCs or T cells enriched from blood (not recorded which). These receptors originate from a woman aged 50 to 65 who had recovered from COVID-19.

This clone appeared once. V gene TRBV13 combines with J gene TRBJ1-2, with 8 bases aligning to TRBD1. Germline V CDR1 and CDR2: PRHDT, FYEKMQ (reference sequence). The V segment lost 3 bases and the J segment 0 bases; nucleotides outside the gene matches: 6. The CDR3 is 16 residues long. The CDR3 nucleotides are TGTGCCAGCAGCTTTCAGGGGGCCTCTACTAACTATGGCTACACCTTC. The encoded protein is CASSFQGASTNYGYTF.

This chain links TRBV15 with TRBJ2-7, with no clear D. The CDR3 runs to 14 residues. Deletions cut 7 bases from V and 2 bases from J, with 15 bases between. From germline, CDR1 is LNHNV and CDR2 YYDKDF (reference sequence). The DNA for the CDR3 is TGTGCCACCATGAGAGGTGCCTTTCCCTACGAGCAGTACTTC. This codes for CATMRGAFPYEQYF.

The V call is TRBV7-9, the J call TRBJ1-4, with D possibly matching TRBD1 (6 bases). Looked up from germline, CDR1 is SEHNR and CDR2 is FQNEAQ (reference sequence). The CDR3 has 16 residues. Trimming stripped 5 bases from V and 7 bases from J, with 20 bases between. The CDR3 sequence is CASSHRQDHAGEKLFF. The CDR3 DNA reads as TGTGCCAGCAGCCACAGACAGGACCACGCGGGTGAAAAACTGTTTTTT.

This clone was seen once. The chain has TRBV18 and TRBJ1-5; TRBD1 aligns across 7 bases. Germline V gene sequence: CDR1 KGHSH, CDR2 LQKENI. Trimming took 4 bases from V and 5 from J; bases not matched to a gene: 2. The CDR3 totals 13 residues. CDR3 region: CASSQGADQPQHF. The CDR3 coding sequence is TGTGCCAGCTCACAGGGGGCGGATCAGCCCCAGCATTTT.